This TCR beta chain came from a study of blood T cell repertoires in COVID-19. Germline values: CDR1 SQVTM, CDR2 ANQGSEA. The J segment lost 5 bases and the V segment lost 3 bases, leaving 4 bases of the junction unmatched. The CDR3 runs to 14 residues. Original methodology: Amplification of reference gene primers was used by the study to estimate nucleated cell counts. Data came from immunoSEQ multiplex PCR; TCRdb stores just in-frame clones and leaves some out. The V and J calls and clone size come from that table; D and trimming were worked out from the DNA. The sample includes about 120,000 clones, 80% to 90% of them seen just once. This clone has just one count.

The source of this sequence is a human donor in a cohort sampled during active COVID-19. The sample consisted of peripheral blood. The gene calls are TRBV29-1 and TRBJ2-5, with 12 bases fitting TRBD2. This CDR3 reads CSVEASGGEETQYF. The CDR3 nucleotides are TGCAGCGTTGAGGCTAGCGGGGGGGAGGAGACCCAGTACTTC.